Below are 15 T cell receptor beta chains sequenced from a single sample in a study of blood T cell repertoires in COVID-19. Profiling relied on immunoSEQ multiplex PCR, and the TCRdb table lists in-frame clones only, not all of them. The profile shows roughly 250,000 clones, more than 75% of them singletons. Sequences were obtained from peripheral blood. The receptors were gathered from a man aged 40-49 years with acute or convalescent COVID-19.

This chain connects TRBV3-1 (or the pseudogene TRBV3-2) to TRBJ2-2; TRBD1 matches at 7 bases. This CDR3 region has 17 residues. Per germline, CDR1 LGHDT and CDR2 YNNKEL (reference sequence). V was clipped by 6 bases and J by 0 bases; unmatched bases: 10. The DNA for the CDR3 is TGTGCCAGCAGGCCCACATCCGGGACAGCGAACACCGGGGAGCTGTTTTTT. This gives the protein CASRPTSGTANTGELFF.

This chain links TRBV18 with TRBJ2-2; 11 nucleotides align to TRBD1. The CDR3 runs to 15 residues. Germline V gene data show CDR1 as KGHSH and CDR2 as LQKENI. The ends lost 3 bases at V and 6 bases at J; junction bases unmatched: 3. This CDR3 is CASSPGQGASGELFF. The CDR3 DNA sequence: TGTGCCAGCTCACCTGGACAGGGGGCATCCGGGGAGCTGTTTTTT.

The rearrangement joins TRBV6-5 to TRBJ1-4, with no clear D. Germline lookup yields CDR1 MNHEY and CDR2 SVGAGI. The CDR3 is 15 residues long. V lost 3 bases and J 0 bases, leaving 8 bases between the germline ends. CDR3 loop: CASSYYGPTNEKLFF. The CDR3 DNA sequence: TGTGCCAGCAGTTATTATGGGCCAACTAATGAAAAACTGTTTTTT.

This clone was seen a few times. The genes are TRBV5-1 and TRBJ1-5; tentatively, D is TRBD1 (6 bases). Germline CDR1 and CDR2: SGHRS and YFSETQ. V gave up 0 bases and J gave up 1 base, with 8 bases separating them. The length of the CDR3 is 15 residues. CDR3 region: CASSLAGTSNQPQHF. CDR3 sequence (DNA): TGCGCCAGCAGCTTGGCCGGGACAAGCAATCAGCCCCAGCATTTT.

The chain employs TRBV2 and TRBJ2-7, with 11 bases that match TRBD2. The junction had 9 bases not matched to a gene; V was cut back by 6 bases and J by 2 bases. This CDR3 region has 16 residues. Germline assignment: CDR1 SNHLY and CDR2 FYNNEI. In DNA form, the CDR3 reads TGTGCCAGCAGAGCGGGACTAGCGGCCGCCCCCTACGAGCAGTACTTC. As protein: CASRAGLAAAPYEQYF.

This chain uses TRBV2 with TRBJ1-1; the D is unclear. The CDR3 totals 14 residues. Per germline, CDR1 SNHLY and CDR2 FYNNEI. V gave up 1 base and J gave up 5 bases, with 11 bases separating them. DNA for the CDR3: TGTGCCAGCAGTGAAGAAAGAGAGAGTACTGAAGCTTTCTTT. Translated, it gives CASSEERESTEAFF. The full variable domain, rest sourced from reference TRBV2 and TRBJ1-1, is EPEVTQTPSHQVTQMGQEVILRCVPISNHLYFYWYRQILGQKVEFLVSFYNNEISEKSEIFDDQFSVERPDGSNFTLKIRSTKLEDSAMYFCASSEERESTEAFFGQGTRLTVV.

The V gene is TRBV27, the J gene TRBJ1-2, with D uncertain. Germline CDR1 and CDR2: MNHEY and SMNVEV (reference sequence). Trimming pared 3 bases from V and 4 bases from J, leaving 12 bases between. The length of the CDR3 is 14 residues. The CDR3 region is CASSFGNSGYGYTF. As DNA, the CDR3 is TGTGCCAGCAGTTTTGGTAACAGTGGCTATGGCTACACCTTC.

The chain links TRBV27 to TRBJ1-6, with D hard to call. This CDR3 comprises 15 residues. In germline, CDR1 is MNHEY, CDR2 SMNVEV (reference sequence). V was cut by 1 base and J by 10 bases, with 14 bases left in between. Here the CDR3 DNA reads TGTGCCAGCAGTTTATTAATCGGGGATGGGTCACCCCTCCACTTT. Amino acid sequence: CASSLLIGDGSPLHF.

V usage is TRBV5-1 and J usage is TRBJ2-6; D gene ambiguous. Germline V gene data show CDR1 as SGHRS and CDR2 as YFSETQ. The CDR3 consists of 15 residues. V lost 3 bases and J lost 3, with 10 bases in between. The CDR3 sequence: CASSSSYGGANVLTF. The CDR3 DNA is TGCGCCAGCAGCTCCTCCTACGGTGGGGCCAACGTCCTGACTTTC.

The chain recombines TRBV25-1 with TRBJ1-1; no reliable D call. Germline CDR1 reads MGHDK; CDR2 reads SYGVNS. The CDR3 totals 13 residues. The V end was cut by 1 base, the J end by 9 bases, with 12 bases between. The CDR3 loop is CASSEFLAGKAFF. CDR3 coding DNA: TGTGCCAGCAGTGAATTTTTGGCGGGAAAAGCTTTCTTT.

The rearrangement joins TRBV28 to TRBJ1-6; tentatively, D is TRBD1 (5 bases). Between the trimmed V and J ends, which lost 6 bases and 7 bases, there was a span of 19 bases. Per germline, CDR1 MDHEN and CDR2 SYDVKM. The CDR3 is made up of 16 amino acids. Here the CDR3 reads CASRSPSPGGNSPLHF. The CDR3 region has the DNA TGTGCCAGCAGGTCTCCATCGCCGGGGGGGAATTCACCCCTCCACTTT.

This chain connects TRBV7-8 to TRBJ2-7; a weak D match, TRBD1 (5 bases). This CDR3 has 15 amino acids. Germline V gene data show CDR1 as SGHVS and CDR2 as FQNEAQ. V shed 0 bases and J shed 3 bases, with 12 bases lying between them. The CDR3 nucleotides read TGTGCCAGCAGCTTAGCGGAAGGGGCGCGCTACGAGCAGTACTTC. It codes for CASSLAEGARYEQYF.

This clone was picked up one time. V gene TRBV12-3 or TRBV12-4 combines with J gene TRBJ1-1; D uncertain. The germline V and J ends were trimmed by 6 bases and 7 bases, with 12 bases remaining between them. The CDR3 consists of 12 residues. The CDR3: CASSLDGIEAFF. The CDR3 coding sequence is TGTGCCAGCAGCCTAGACGGAATTGAAGCTTTCTTT.

This chain joins TRBV24-1 and TRBJ2-4; unclear D gene. The length of the CDR3 is 14 residues. CDR1 KGHDR and CDR2 SFDVKD come from the germline V gene. V lost 6 bases to trimming and J lost 0 bases, with 8 bases between them. The DNA of the CDR3 is TGTGCCACCAGTACAGCCGCAGCCAAAAACATTCAGTACTTC. It yields the protein CATSTAAAKNIQYF.

The chain is built from TRBV5-1 and TRBJ1-2; D not resolved. Germline CDR1 SGHRS, CDR2 YFSETQ. CDR3 length: 13 residues. Trimming removed 0 bases at V and 2 bases at J, with 5 bases between. As DNA, the CDR3 is TGCGCCAGCAGCTTGGGAGAGAACTATGGCTACACCTTC. Protein sequence: CASSLGENYGYTF.